This is a list of T cell receptor beta chains from one sample in a study of blood T cell repertoires in COVID-19. Assay: immunoSEQ multiplex PCR; the TCRdb copy retains only in-frame clones and omits some. The sample has some 150,000 clones, roughly 85% seen once. Sequencing was performed on peripheral blood. Receptors were obtained from a human donor with acute or convalescent COVID-19. The donor label of this sample is uncertain. The CDR3 runs from the conserved cysteine through the conserved F or W. The D gene is left open where the match is weak. Size tells how often a clone was seen (once, few, many) or the class of an expanded clone, and some rows leave it out.

D: .; size: .; J: TRBJ1-1; V: TRBV5-1; DNA: TGCGCCAGCAGCTTGGCGGCAGGGGAGGCTTTCTTT; CDR3: CASSLAAGEAFF
D: TRBD1; size: .; J: TRBJ1-5; V: TRBV2; DNA: TGTGCCAGCAGCGCGACAGGGGGCGGCAATCAGCCCCAGCATTTT; CDR3: CASSATGGGNQPQHF
D: .; size: few; J: TRBJ1-2; V: TRBV19; DNA: TGTGCCAGTACCACAGAGAGCAACTATGGCTACACCTTC; CDR3: CASTTESNYGYTF
D: TRBD1; size: .; J: TRBJ1-4; V: TRBV19; DNA: TGTGCCAGTAGTATCCAGGGGGCGGGAGAAAAACTGTTTTTT; CDR3: CASSIQGAGEKLFF
D: .; size: .; J: TRBJ2-1; V: TRBV27; DNA: TGTGCCAGCAGTTTAGCGGGCAGCTCCTACAATGAGCAGTTCTTC; CDR3: CASSLAGSSYNEQFF
D: .; size: .; J: TRBJ1-2; V: TRBV5-1; DNA: TGCGCCAGCAGCTCGGACAATAACTATGGCTACACCTTC; CDR3: CASSSDNNYGYTF
D: .; size: .; J: TRBJ2-7; V: TRBV10-3; DNA: TGTGCCATCAGCGCCGGGACAATCACCTACGAGCAGTACTTC; CDR3: CAISAGTITYEQYF
D: .; size: .; J: TRBJ1-2; V: TRBV19; DNA: TGTGCCAGTAGGCCCATTCTCAGGGCTGACTATGGCTACACCTTC; CDR3: CASRPILRADYGYTF
D: TRBD2; size: .; J: TRBJ2-5; V: TRBV2; DNA: TGTGCCAGCAGGCCAACTAGCGGGGGTCAAGAGACCCAGTACTTC; CDR3: CASRPTSGGQETQYF
D: TRBD1; size: .; J: TRBJ1-5; V: TRBV7-2; DNA: TGTGCCAGCAGCTTAGCGGACAGGGGCAATCAGCCCCAGCATTTT; CDR3: CASSLADRGNQPQHF
D: .; size: .; J: TRBJ2-1; V: TRBV7-2; DNA: TGTGCCAGCAGCTTAGCCCCCGCCTACAATGAGCAGTTCTTC; CDR3: CASSLAPAYNEQFF
D: TRBD2; size: .; J: TRBJ2-3; V: TRBV7-8; DNA: TGTGCCAGCAGCTTAGGAGCGGGGGCGAACACAGATACGCAGTATTTT; CDR3: CASSLGAGANTDTQYF
D: TRBD1; size: .; J: TRBJ1-2; V: TRBV4-1; DNA: TGCGCCAGCAGCCAAATTCCGGGACAGTCTAACTATGGCTACACCTTC; CDR3: CASSQIPGQSNYGYTF
D: .; size: .; J: TRBJ1-2; V: TRBV7-2; DNA: TGTGCCAGCAGCTTAGCCGTTGACAGGCAGGGTGGCTACACCTTC; CDR3: CASSLAVDRQGGYTF
D: TRBD1; size: .; J: TRBJ1-2; V: TRBV3-1/TRBV3-2; DNA: TGTGCCAGCAGCCAGGCAGGGGGAGGCTACACCTTC; CDR3: CASSQAGGGYTF
D: .; size: .; J: TRBJ1-1; V: TRBV19; DNA: TGTGCCAGTAGTATGCGCCCACACGGGTACGCTTTCTTT; CDR3: CASSMRPHGYAFF
D: TRBD1; size: .; J: TRBJ1-5; V: TRBV19; DNA: TGTGCCAGTAGTATGGGACAGATCAATCAGCCCCAGCATTTT; CDR3: CASSMGQINQPQHF
D: .; size: .; J: TRBJ1-1; V: TRBV18; DNA: TGTGCCAGCTCACCGGCGACAGATGAAGCTTTCTTT; CDR3: CASSPATDEAFF